The TCR beta chain described here comes from a study of human T cells and chemical hapten exposure. Stated time point: patch test 2, 6 weeks after DPC sensitization. Stated treatment: therapeutic diphenylcyclopropenone sensitization with weekly scalp DPC. This CDR3 spans 15 amino acids. Germline V CDR1 and CDR2: SGHNT, YYREEE (reference sequence). V was clipped by 2 bases and J by 4 bases, with 15 bases between them. TCRdb reprocessed the RACE reads via MiXCR and lists one record per CDR3 protein. The sample includes 350,000 to 400,000 distinct CDR3 sequences, about 6.3% of them seen just once. This clonotype was detected a few times.

This receptor was identified in a woman younger than 35 with alopecia areata. Some clones in this sample may be carry-over from other donors' samples. The sample was whole blood, taken in connection with sensitization to the hapten diphenylcyclopropenone (DPC). V and J are TRBV5-4 and TRBJ2-5; no definite D call. Here the CDR3 DNA reads TGTGCCAGCAGCTTCCAGGTTCCCACGTCAGAGACCCAGTACTTC. This sequence encodes CASSFQVPTSETQYF.